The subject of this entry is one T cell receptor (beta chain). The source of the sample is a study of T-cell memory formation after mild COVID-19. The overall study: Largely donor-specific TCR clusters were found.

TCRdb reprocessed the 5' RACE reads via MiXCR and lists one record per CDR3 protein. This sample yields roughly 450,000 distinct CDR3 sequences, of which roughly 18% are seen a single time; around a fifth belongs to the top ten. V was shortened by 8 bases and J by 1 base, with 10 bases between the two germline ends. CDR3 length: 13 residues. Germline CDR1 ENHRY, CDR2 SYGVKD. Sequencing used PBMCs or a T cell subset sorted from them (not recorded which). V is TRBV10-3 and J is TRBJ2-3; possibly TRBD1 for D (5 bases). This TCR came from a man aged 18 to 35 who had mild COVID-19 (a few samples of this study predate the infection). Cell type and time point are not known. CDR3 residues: CAIHGAGTDTQYF. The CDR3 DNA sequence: TGTGCCATCCATGGGGCCGGCACAGATACGCAGTATTTT.